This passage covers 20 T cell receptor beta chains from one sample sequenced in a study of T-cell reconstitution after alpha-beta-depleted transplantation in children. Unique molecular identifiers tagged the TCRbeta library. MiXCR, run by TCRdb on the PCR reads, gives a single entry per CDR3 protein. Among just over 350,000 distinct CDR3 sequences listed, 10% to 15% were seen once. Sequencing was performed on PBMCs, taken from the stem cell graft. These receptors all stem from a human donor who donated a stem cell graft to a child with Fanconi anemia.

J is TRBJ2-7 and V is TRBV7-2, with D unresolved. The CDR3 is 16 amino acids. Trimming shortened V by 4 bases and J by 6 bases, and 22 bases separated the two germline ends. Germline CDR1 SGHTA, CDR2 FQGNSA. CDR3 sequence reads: CASSSARTSPGVEQYF. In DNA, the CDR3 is TGTGCCAGCAGCTCCGCTCGAACCTCCCCTGGGGTCGAGCAGTACTTC.

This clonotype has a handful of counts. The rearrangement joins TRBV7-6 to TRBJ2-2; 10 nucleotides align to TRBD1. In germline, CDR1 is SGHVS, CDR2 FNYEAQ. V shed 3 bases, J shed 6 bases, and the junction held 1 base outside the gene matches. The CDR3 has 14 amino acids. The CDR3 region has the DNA TGTGCCAGCAGCTTGGGACAGGGGTCCGGGGAGCTGTTTTTT. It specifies CASSLGQGSGELFF.

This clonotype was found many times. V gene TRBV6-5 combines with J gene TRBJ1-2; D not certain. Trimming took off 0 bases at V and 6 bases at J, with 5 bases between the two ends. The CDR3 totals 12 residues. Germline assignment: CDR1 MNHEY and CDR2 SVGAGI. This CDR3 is CASSYSGDGYTF. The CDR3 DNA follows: TGTGCCAGCAGTTACTCCGGAGATGGCTACACCTTC.

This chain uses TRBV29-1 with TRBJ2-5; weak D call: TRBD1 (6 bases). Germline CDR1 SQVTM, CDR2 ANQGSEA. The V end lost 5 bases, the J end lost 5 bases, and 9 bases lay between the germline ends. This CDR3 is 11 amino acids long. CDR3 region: CSVFTGETQYF. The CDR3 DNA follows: TGCAGCGTTTTTACAGGGGAGACCCAGTACTTC.

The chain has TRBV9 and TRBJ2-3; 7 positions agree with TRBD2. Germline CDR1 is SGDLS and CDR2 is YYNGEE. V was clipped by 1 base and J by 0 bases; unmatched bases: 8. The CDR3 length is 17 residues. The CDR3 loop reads CASSVSSLGGSTDTQYF. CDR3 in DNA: TGTGCCAGCAGCGTATCTTCCTTGGGGGGGAGCACAGATACGCAGTATTTT. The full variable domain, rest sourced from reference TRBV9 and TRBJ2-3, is DSGVTQTPKHLITATGQRVTLRCSPRSGDLSVYWYQQSLDQGLQFLIQYYNGEERAKGNILERFSAQQFPDLHSELNLSSLELGDSALYFCASSVSSLGGSTDTQYFGPGTRLTVL.

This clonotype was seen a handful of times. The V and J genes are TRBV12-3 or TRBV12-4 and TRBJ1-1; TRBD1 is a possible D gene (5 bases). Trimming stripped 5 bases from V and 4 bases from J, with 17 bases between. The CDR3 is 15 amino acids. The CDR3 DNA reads TGTGCCAGCAGTCCCCGGGGGGGTGTGGGCACTGAAGCTTTCTTT. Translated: CASSPRGGVGTEAFF.

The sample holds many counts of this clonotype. The CDR3 region is CASSPGSPYEQYF. DNA for the CDR3: TGTGCCAGCAGTCCCGGGAGCCCCTACGAGCAGTACTTC. The chain is built from TRBV27 and TRBJ2-7; possibly TRBD2 for D (6 bases). Germline V CDR1 and CDR2: MNHEY, SMNVEV (reference sequence). The CDR3 has 13 residues. V was trimmed by 5 bases and J by 2 bases, leaving 10 bases between them.

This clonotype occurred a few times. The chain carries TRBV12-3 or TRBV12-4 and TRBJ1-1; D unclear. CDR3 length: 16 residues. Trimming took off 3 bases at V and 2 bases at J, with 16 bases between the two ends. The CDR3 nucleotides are TGTGCCAGCAGTTTGGAAGGTAGAGGGTTCAACACTGAAGCTTTCTTT. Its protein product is CASSLEGRGFNTEAFF.

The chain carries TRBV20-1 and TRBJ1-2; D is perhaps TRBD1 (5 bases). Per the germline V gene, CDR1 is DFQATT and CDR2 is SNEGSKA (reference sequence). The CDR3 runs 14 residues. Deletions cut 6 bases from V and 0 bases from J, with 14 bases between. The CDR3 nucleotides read TGCAGTGCAGCGGGGCAGTCAGCTAACTATGGCTACACCTTC. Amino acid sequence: CSAAGQSANYGYTF.

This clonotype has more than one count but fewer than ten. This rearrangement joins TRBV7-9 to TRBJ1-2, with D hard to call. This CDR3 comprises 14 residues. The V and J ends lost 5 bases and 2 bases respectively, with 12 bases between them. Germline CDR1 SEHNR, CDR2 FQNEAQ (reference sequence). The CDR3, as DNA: TGTGCCAGCAGCATGTCGGCGAAGAACTATGGCTACACCTTC. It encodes CASSMSAKNYGYTF.

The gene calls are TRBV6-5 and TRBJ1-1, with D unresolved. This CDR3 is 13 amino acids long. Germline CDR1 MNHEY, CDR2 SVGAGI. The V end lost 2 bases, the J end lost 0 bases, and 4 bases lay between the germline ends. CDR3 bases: TGTGCCAGCAGTTACCGACTGAACACTGAAGCTTTCTTT. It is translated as CASSYRLNTEAFF.

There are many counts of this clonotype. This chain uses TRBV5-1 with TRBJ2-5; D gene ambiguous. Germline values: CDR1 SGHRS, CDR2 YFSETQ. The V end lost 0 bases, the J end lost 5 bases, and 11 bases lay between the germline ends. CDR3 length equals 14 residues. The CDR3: CASSLEPQSETQYF. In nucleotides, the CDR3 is TGCGCCAGCAGCTTGGAACCTCAGTCCGAGACCCAGTACTTC.

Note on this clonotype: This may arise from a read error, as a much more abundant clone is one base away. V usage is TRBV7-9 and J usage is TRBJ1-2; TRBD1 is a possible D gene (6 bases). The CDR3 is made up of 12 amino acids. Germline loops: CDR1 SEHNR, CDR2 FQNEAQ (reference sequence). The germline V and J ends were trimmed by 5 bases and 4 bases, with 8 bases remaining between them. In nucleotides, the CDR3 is TGTGCCAGCAGCCAGGGGATCTATGGCTACACCTTC. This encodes CASSQGIYGYTF.

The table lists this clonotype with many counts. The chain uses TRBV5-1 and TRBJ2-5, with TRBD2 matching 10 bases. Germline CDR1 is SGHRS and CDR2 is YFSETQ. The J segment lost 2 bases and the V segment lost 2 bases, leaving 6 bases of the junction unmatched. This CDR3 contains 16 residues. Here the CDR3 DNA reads TGCGCCAGCAGCTTTATGGTAGCGGGGGGACAAGAGACCCAGTACTTC. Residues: CASSFMVAGGQETQYF.

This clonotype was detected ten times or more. Here the CDR3 reads CASSPGDRTTGELFF. In nucleotides, the CDR3 is TGCGCCAGCAGCCCGGGGGACAGAACTACCGGGGAGCTGTTTTTT. The rearrangement uses TRBV5-1 and TRBJ2-2, with D perhaps TRBD1 (7 bases). Per germline, CDR1 SGHRS and CDR2 YFSETQ. The V end was cut by 4 bases, the J end by 5 bases, with 15 bases between. The CDR3 consists of 15 residues. Complete variable domain (other parts from reference TRBV5-1 and TRBJ2-2): KAGVTQTPRYLIKTRGQQVTLSCSPISGHRSVSWYQQTPGQGLQFLFEYFSETQRNKGNFPGRFSGRQFSNSRSEMNVSTLELGDSALYLCASSPGDRTTGELFFGEGSRLTVL.

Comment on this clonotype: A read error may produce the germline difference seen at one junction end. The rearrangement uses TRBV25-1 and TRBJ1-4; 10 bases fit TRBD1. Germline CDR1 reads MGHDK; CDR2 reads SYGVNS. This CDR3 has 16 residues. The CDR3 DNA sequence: TGTGCCAGCAGTGACCTACTCGGGACAGGGGATGAAAAACTGTATTTT. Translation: CASSDLLGTGDEKLYF.

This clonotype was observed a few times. CDR3 sequence (DNA): TGTGCCAGCAGCTTGTACCAGGGGAACACCGGGGAGCTGTTTTTT. Protein sequence: CASSLYQGNTGELFF. J is TRBJ2-2 and V is TRBV11-2; tentative D call: TRBD1 (5 bases). Germline values: CDR1 SGHAT, CDR2 FQNNGV. The V gene lost 3 bases and the J gene lost 1 base, with 9 bases spanning the gap. The CDR3 loop spans 15 amino acids.

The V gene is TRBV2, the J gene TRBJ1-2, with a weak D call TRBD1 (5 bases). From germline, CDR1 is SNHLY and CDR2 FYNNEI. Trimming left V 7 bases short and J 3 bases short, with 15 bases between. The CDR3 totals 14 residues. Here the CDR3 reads CASTSSGGYYGYTF. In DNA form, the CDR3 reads TGTGCCAGCACCTCGAGCGGGGGGTACTATGGCTACACCTTC.

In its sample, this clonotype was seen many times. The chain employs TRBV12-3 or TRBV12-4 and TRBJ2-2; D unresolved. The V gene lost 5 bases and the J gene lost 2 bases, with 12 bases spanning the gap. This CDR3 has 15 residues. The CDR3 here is CASSPPTLNTGELFF. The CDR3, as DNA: TGTGCCAGCAGTCCTCCAACACTCAACACCGGGGAGCTGTTTTTT.

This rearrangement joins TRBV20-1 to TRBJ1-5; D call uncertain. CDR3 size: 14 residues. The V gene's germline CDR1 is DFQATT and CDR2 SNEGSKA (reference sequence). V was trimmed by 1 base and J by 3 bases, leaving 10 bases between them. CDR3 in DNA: TGCAGTGCTAGAGCCTTCCCTAACAATCAGCCCCAGCATTTT. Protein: CSARAFPNNQPQHF.